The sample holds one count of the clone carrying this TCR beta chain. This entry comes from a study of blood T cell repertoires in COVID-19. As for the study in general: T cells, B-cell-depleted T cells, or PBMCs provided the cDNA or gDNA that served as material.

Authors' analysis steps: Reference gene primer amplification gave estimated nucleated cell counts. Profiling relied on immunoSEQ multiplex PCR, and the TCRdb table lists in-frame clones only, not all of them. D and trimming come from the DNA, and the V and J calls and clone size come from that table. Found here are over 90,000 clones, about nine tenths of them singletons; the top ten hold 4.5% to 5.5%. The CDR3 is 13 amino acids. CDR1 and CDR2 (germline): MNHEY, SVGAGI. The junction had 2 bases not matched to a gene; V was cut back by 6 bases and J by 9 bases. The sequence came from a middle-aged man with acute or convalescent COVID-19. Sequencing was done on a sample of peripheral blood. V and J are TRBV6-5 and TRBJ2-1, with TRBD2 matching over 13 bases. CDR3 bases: TGTGCCAGCAGACGGACTAGCGGGAGTGAGCAGTTCTTC. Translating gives CASRRTSGSEQFF.